One TCR beta chain is described in this entry. Antigen: not known. The source of the sample is a study of long-term antiretroviral therapy in people with HIV. All donors provided no fewer than one pre-ART and no fewer than two post-ART PBMC samples. All participants with HIV were treated in the United States. Ahead of DNA extraction, samples held about 1-10 million cryopreserved PBMC each. The CDR3 runs to 14 residues. The germline CDR1 and CDR2 sequences are SGHRS and YFSETQ. V lost 5 bases and J 4 bases, leaving 12 bases between the germline ends. The immunoSEQ assay was v3.0, run at survey level. Using immunoSEQ multiplex PCR, the repertoire was profiled, and TCRdb retains in-frame clones only, with some absent. The table shows over 30,000 clones, with over 70% occurring only once. Broader study findings: Pre-ART-expanded clones dominated the repertoire at all time points.

This receptor was obtained from a woman between 45 and 65 years old with HIV. The source was unsorted PBMCs, collected 3.1 years after starting antiretroviral therapy. The chain carries TRBV5-1 and TRBJ1-4; D uncertain. Written as DNA, the CDR3 is TGCGCCAGCAGAAGCGGGCCCTATAATGAAAAACTGTTTTTT. It is translated as CASRSGPYNEKLFF.